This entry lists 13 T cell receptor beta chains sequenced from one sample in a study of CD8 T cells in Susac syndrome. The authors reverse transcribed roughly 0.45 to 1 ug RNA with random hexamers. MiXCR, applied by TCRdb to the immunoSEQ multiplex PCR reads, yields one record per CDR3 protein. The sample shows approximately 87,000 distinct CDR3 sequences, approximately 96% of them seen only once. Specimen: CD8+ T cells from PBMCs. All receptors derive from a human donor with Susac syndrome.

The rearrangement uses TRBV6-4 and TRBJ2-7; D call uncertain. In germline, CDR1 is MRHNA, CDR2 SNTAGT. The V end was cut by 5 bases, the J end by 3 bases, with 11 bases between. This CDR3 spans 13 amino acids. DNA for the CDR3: TGTGCCAGCAGTTCGGCAGCTGGCTACGAGCAGTACTTC. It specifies CASSSAAGYEQYF.

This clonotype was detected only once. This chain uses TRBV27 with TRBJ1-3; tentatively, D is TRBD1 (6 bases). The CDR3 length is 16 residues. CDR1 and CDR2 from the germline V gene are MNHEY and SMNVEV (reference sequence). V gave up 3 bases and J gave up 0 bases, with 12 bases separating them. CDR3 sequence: CASSFSLTGSGNTIYF. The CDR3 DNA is TGTGCCAGCAGTTTTTCCCTGACAGGCTCTGGAAACACCATATATTTT.

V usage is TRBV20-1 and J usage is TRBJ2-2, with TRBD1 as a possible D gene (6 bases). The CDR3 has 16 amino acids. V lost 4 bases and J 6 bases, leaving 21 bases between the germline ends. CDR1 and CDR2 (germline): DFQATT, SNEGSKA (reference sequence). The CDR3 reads CSAIHGAGVDAGELFF. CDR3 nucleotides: TGCAGTGCTATACATGGGGCAGGGGTTGACGCCGGGGAGCTGTTTTTT.

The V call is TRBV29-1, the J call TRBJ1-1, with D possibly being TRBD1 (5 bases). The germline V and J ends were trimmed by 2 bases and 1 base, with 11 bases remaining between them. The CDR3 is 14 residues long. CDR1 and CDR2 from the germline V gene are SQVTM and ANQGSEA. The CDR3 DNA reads TGCAGCGTTGAAAGGCCCGGGGCGAACACTGAAGCTTTCTTT. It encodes CSVERPGANTEAFF.

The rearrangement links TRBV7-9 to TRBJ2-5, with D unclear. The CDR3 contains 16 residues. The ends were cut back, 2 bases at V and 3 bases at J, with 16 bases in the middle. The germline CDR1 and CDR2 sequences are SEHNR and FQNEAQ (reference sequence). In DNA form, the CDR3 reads TGTGCCAGCAGCTTACTCGGTCTGGCAGTTGAAGAGACCCAGTACTTC. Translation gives CASSLLGLAVEETQYF.

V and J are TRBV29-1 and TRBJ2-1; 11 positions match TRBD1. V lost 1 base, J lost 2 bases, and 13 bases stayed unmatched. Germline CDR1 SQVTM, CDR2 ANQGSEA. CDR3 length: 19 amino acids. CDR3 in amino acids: CSVEADGFRDRGTYNEQFF. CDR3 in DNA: TGCAGCGTTGAAGCAGATGGATTCCGGGACAGGGGGACCTACAATGAGCAGTTCTTC.

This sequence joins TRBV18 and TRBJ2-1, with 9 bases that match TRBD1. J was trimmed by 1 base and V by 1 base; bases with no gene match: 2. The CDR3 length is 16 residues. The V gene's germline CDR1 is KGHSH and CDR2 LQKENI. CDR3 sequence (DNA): TGTGCCAGCTCACCACAGGGACAGGGATCCTACAATGAGCAGTTCTTC. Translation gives CASSPQGQGSYNEQFF.

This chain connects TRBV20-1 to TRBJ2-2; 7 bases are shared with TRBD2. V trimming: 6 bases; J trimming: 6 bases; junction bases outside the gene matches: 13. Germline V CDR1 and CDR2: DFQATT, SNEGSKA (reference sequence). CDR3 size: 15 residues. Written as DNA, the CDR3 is TGCAGTGCCGCTGGGCTAGCGGAATTAGCCGGGGAGCTGTTTTTT. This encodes CSAAGLAELAGELFF.

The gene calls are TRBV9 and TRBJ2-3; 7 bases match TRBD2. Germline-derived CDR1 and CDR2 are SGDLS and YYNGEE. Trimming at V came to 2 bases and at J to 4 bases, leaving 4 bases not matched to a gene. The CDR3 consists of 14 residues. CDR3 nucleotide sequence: TGTGCCAGCAGCGTTGGGGGGGGTGCAGATACGCAGTATTTT. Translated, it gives CASSVGGGADTQYF.

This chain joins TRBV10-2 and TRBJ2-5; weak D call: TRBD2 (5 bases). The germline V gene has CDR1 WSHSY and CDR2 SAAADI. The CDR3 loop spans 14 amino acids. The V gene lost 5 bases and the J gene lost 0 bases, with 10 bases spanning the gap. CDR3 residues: CASSPAAYQETQYF. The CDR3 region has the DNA TGCGCCAGCAGTCCAGCGGCTTACCAAGAGACCCAGTACTTC.

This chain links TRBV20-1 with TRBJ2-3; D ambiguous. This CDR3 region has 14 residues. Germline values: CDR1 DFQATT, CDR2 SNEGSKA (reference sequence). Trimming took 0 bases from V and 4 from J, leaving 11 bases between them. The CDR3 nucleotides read TGCAGTGCTAGAGACCCCCTAGAGGCAGATACGCAGTATTTT. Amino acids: CSARDPLEADTQYF.

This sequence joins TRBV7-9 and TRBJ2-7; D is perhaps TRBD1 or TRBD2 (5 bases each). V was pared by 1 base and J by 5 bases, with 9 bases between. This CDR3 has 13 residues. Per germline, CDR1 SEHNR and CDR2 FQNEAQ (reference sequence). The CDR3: CASSLVGEHEQYF. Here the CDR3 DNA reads TGTGCCAGCAGCTTAGTAGGGGAGCACGAGCAGTACTTC.

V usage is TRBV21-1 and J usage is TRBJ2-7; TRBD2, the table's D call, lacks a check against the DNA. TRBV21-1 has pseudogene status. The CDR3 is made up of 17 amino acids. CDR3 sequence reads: CASSKVNLAGGPNEQYV. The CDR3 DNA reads TGTGCCAGCAGCAAAGTCAACCTAGCGGGGGGGCCTAACGAGCAGTACGTC.